These 11 T cell receptor beta chains were sequenced from one sample in a study of identical twins. TCRdb called the 5' RACE reads again in MiXCR, with one record for every CDR3 protein. Here the sample spans approximately 1.8 million distinct CDR3 sequences, less than 40% being singletons. The specimen was cord blood. The receptor set was obtained from a newborn girl in good health.

This clonotype showed up just a few times. The J gene is TRBJ2-1, the V gene TRBV20-1; D is perhaps TRBD2 (5 bases). Trimming took off 0 bases at V and 4 bases at J, with 16 bases between the two ends. The CDR3 is made up of 16 amino acids. The V gene's germline CDR1 is DFQATT and CDR2 SNEGSKA (reference sequence). CDR3 sequence reads: CSARDIGLGKYNEQFF. The DNA for the CDR3 is TGCAGTGCTAGAGATATAGGACTGGGAAAGTACAATGAGCAGTTCTTC.

This clonotype was observed a handful of times. The J gene is TRBJ2-1, the V gene TRBV29-1, with 7 bases fitting TRBD2. Germline lookup yields CDR1 SQVTM and CDR2 ANQGSEA. The V gene end was trimmed by 7 bases and the J gene end by 6 bases; junction bases not matched to a gene: 12. The CDR3 length is 14 residues. DNA of the CDR3: TGCAGCGCCGCGAGGACTAGTACCCCCAATGAGCAGTTCTTC. Amino acid sequence: CSAARTSTPNEQFF.

The chain has TRBV20-1 and TRBJ2-7, with a possible D match to TRBD2 (7 bases). The length of the CDR3 is 14 residues. The V gene lost 4 bases and the J gene lost 3 bases, with 16 bases spanning the gap. The germline V gene has CDR1 DFQATT and CDR2 SNEGSKA (reference sequence). This chain's CDR3 is CSAMGAGDFYEQYF. Here the CDR3 DNA reads TGCAGTGCTATGGGGGCGGGGGACTTCTACGAGCAGTACTTC.

This chain connects TRBV11-2 to TRBJ2-3, with TRBD2 matching 12 bases. This CDR3 has 16 amino acids. The junction had 3 bases not matched to a gene; V was cut back by 4 bases and J by 1 base. CDR1 and CDR2 (germline): SGHAT, FQNNGV. CDR3 sequence: CASSYGLAGRTDTQYF. Here the CDR3 DNA reads TGTGCCAGCAGCTACGGACTAGCGGGGCGCACAGATACGCAGTATTTT.

V usage is TRBV5-1 and J usage is TRBJ2-3; 8 nucleotides match TRBD1. Trimming removed 2 bases from V and 0 bases from J; junction bases left unmatched: 8. The CDR3 sequence is 17 residues long. The V gene's germline CDR1 is SGHRS and CDR2 YFSETQ. The CDR3 nucleotides read TGCGCCAGCAGCTTACTTCGTCAGGGGGCTAGCACAGATACGCAGTATTTT. It yields the protein CASSLLRQGASTDTQYF.

This clonotype was picked up a small number of times. The V gene is TRBV27, the J gene TRBJ1-2; D is possibly TRBD1 (5 bases). CDR3 size: 20 residues. V was shortened by 5 bases and J by 2 bases, with 30 bases between the two germline ends. Germline V gene lookup returns CDR1 MNHEY and CDR2 SMNVEV (reference sequence). The CDR3 spells CASSAVRPLAGPSYNYGYTF. The CDR3 DNA follows: TGTGCCAGCAGTGCCGTACGACCTCTCGCGGGGCCCTCTTACAACTATGGCTACACCTTC.

The J gene is TRBJ2-7, the V gene TRBV6-5, with a possible D match to TRBD2 (7 bases). Germline CDR1 MNHEY, CDR2 SVGAGI. Trimming removed 5 bases from V and 1 base from J, with 18 bases in between. The CDR3 is 16 residues long. The chain's CDR3 is CASSPLGGGKSYEQYF. The CDR3 coding sequence is TGTGCCAGCAGTCCCTTGGGCGGGGGCAAATCCTACGAGCAGTACTTC.

This clonotype was detected only a few times. The gene calls are TRBV19 and TRBJ2-3, with D possibly matching TRBD2 (6 bases). This CDR3 spans 14 amino acids. Germline-derived CDR1 and CDR2 are LNHDA and SQIVND (reference sequence). Trimming shortened V by 3 bases and J by 6 bases, and 13 bases separated the two germline ends. Written as DNA, the CDR3 is TGTGCCAGTAGTATGGGGCTAGCGAAGGATACGCAGTATTTT. This encodes CASSMGLAKDTQYF.

This clonotype was detected a few times. The chain uses TRBV7-6 and TRBJ2-3; 7 nucleotides align to TRBD1. Germline CDR1 is SGHVS and CDR2 is FNYEAQ. V lost 5 bases to trimming and J lost 1 base; unmatched junction nucleotides: 9. The CDR3 contains 16 residues. The CDR3 region is CASSISGGFGTDTQYF. In DNA form, the CDR3 reads TGTGCCAGCAGCATTTCAGGGGGATTCGGCACAGATACGCAGTATTTT. The full variable domain, completed using reference TRBV7-6 and TRBJ2-3, is GAGVSQSPRYKVTKRGQDVALRCDPISGHVSLYWYRQALGQGPEFLTYFNYEAQQDKSGLPNDRFSAERPEGSISTLTIQRTEQRDSAMYRCASSISGGFGTDTQYFGPGTRLTVL.

This clonotype has just a few counts. V gene TRBV2 combines with J gene TRBJ2-6; D might be TRBD2 (5 bases). V lost 7 bases and J 4 bases, leaving 14 bases between the germline ends. The CDR3 covers 15 residues. CDR1 SNHLY and CDR2 FYNNEI come from the germline V gene. The CDR3 nucleotides are TGTGCCAGCACCGACTATGGGTCCGGGGCCAACGTCCTGACTTTC. Residues: CASTDYGSGANVLTF.

Turning to this clonotype: The junction departs from the called germline gene at one end, perhaps through a read error. The chain recombines TRBV27 with TRBJ1-6; no reliable D call. CDR1 and CDR2 (germline): MNHEY, SMNVEV (reference sequence). The CDR3 spans 12 residues. CDR3 residues: CVSGTYNSPLHF. The DNA for the CDR3 is TGTGTCAGCGGGACCTATAATTCACCCCTCCACTTT.